This record covers a single T cell receptor (beta chain). This entry comes from a study of OX40 agonist ivuxolimab in advanced cancers. The table came from immunoSEQ multiplex PCR; TCRdb's copy has only in-frame clones and leaves some out. Of 150,000 to 170,000 clones in the sample, approximately 94% are singletons; the top ten hold 0.3% to 0.35%. This specimen consisted of CD4+ or CD8+ T cells sorted from blood, obtained in a trial of the OX40 agonist ivuxolimab. The receptor's source is an adult with an advanced solid tumor such as melanoma, head and neck, liver or kidney cancer.

In DNA, the CDR3 is TGTGCCAGCAGCGGTGGGACGGGCAATCAGCCCCAGCATTTT. The encoded protein is CASSGGTGNQPQHF. V and J are TRBV21-1 and TRBJ1-5. TRBV21-1 is deemed a pseudogene. The CDR3 length is 14 residues.